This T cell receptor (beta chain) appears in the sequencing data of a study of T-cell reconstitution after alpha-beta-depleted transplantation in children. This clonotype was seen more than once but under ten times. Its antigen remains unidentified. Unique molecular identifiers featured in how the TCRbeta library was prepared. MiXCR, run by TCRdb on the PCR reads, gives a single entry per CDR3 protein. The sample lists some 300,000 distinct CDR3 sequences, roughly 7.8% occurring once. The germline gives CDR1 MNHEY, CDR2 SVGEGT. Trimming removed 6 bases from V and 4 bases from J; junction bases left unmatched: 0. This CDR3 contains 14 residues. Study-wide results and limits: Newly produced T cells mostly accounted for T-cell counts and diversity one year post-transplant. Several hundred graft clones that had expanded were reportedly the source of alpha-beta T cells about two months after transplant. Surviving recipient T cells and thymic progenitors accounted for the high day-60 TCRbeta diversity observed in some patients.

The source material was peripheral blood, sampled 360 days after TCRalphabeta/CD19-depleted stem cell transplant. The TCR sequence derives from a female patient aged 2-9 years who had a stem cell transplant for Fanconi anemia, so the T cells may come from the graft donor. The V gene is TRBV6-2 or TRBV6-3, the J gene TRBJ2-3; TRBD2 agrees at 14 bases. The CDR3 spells CASRTSGGADTQYF. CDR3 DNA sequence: TGTGCCAGCAGGACTAGCGGGGGGGCAGATACGCAGTATTTT.